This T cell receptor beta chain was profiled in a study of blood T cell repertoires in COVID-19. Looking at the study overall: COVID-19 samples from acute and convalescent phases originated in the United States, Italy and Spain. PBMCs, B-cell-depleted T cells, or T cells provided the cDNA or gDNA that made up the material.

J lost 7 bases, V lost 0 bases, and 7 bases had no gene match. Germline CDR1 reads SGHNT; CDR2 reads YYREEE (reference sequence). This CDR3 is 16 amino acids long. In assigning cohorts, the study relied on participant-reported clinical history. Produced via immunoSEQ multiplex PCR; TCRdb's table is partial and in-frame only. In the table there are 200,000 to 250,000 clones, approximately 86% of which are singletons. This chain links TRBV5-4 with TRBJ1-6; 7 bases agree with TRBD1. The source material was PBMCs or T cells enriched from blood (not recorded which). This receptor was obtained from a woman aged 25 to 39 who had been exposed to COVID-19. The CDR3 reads CASSLEDYRGNSPLHF. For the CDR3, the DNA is TGTGCCAGCAGCTTGGAAGATTACAGGGGAAATTCACCCCTCCACTTT.